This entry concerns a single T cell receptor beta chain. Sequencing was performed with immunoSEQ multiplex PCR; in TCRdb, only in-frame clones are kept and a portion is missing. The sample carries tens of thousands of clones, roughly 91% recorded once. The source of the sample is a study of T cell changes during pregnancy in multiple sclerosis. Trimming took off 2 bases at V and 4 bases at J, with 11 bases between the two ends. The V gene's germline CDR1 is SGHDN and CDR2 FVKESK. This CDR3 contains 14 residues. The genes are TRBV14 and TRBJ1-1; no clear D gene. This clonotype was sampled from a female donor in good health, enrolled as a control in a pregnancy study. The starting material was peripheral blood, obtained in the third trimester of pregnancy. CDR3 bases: TGTGCCAGCAGCCAATACCTTGGGCCCACTGAAGCTTTCTTT. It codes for CASSQYLGPTEAFF.